This passage covers 32 T cell receptor beta chains from one sample sequenced in a study of CD8+ T cells in alopecia areata. Extraction of RNA preceded its reverse transcription into cDNA, which served as the sequencing template. Assay: immunoSEQ multiplex PCR; the TCRdb copy retains only in-frame clones and omits some. This sample yields about 160,000 clones, of which around 87% are seen a single time; roughly 15% belongs to the top ten. The input for sequencing was CD8+ T cells sorted from blood, taken at week 0. The receptors were gathered from a human donor with alopecia areata.

CDR3 sequence reads: CASSLGSRGADEQYF. In DNA form, the CDR3 reads TGTGCCAGCAGCTTAGGTTCCAGGGGCGCGGACGAGCAGTACTTC. The chain carries TRBV13 and TRBJ2-7; tentative D call: TRBD1 (6 bases). Trimming took 0 bases from V and 5 from J, leaving 14 bases between them. Germline V CDR1 and CDR2: PRHDT, FYEKMQ (reference sequence). The CDR3 covers 15 residues.

The chain joins TRBV29-1 to TRBJ2-3, with D unresolved. Trimming shortened V by 4 bases and J by 6 bases, and 11 bases separated the two germline ends. CDR3 length: 12 amino acids. Per the germline V gene, CDR1 is SQVTM and CDR2 is ANQGSEA. CDR3 DNA: TGCAGCGTTGTAATTAGCTCGGATACGCAGTATTTT. This codes for CSVVISSDTQYF.

For this clone: Other DNA sequences in the same sample also yield this CDR3. V is TRBV27 and J is TRBJ1-1; no clear D gene. Deletions cut 0 bases from V and 2 bases from J, with 4 bases between. This CDR3 has 13 residues. CDR1 and CDR2 (germline): MNHEY, SMNVEV (reference sequence). DNA of the CDR3: TGTGCCAGCAGTTTATCCGCCAACACTGAAGCTTTCTTT. Translating it yields CASSLSANTEAFF.

The chain joins TRBV21-1 to TRBJ1-6. TRBV21-1 counts as a pseudogene. This CDR3 contains 18 residues. The CDR3 sequence is CASRFELLHIHHNSPLHF. The CDR3 DNA sequence: TGTGCCAGCAGATTTGAGTTGCTACACATACATCATAATTCACCCCTCCACTTT.

In its sample, this clone was seen once. This rearrangement joins TRBV25-1 to TRBJ1-2; D is unresolved. Germline lookup yields CDR1 MGHDK and CDR2 SYGVNS. The CDR3 sequence is 15 residues long. V shed 8 bases and J shed 0 bases, with 16 bases lying between them. The CDR3 coding sequence is TGTGCCAGCGGTAACAGCGCTTCAGCTAACTATGGCTACACCTTC. The encoded protein is CASGNSASANYGYTF.

V usage is TRBV7-9 and J usage is TRBJ2-2; 8 bases are shared with TRBD2. CDR3 size: 17 residues. Germline CDR1 is SEHNR and CDR2 is FQNEAQ (reference sequence). V lost 4 bases and J lost 1; bases outside the gene matches: 8. The CDR3 loop is CASSWPAGAMNTGELFF. The CDR3 nucleotides are TGTGCCAGCAGCTGGCCAGCGGGGGCTATGAACACCGGGGAGCTGTTTTTT.

The chain combines TRBV29-1 with TRBJ1-2; weak D call: TRBD1 (6 bases). The germline gives CDR1 SQVTM, CDR2 ANQGSEA. Trimming pared 0 bases from V and 3 bases from J, leaving 17 bases between. CDR3 length equals 16 residues. The CDR3 sequence: CSVEEPQGGGDYGYTF. The CDR3 nucleotides are TGCAGCGTTGAAGAACCACAGGGCGGAGGGGACTATGGCTACACCTTC.

The rearrangement uses TRBV10-2 and TRBJ2-3; possibly TRBD2 for D (5 bases). This CDR3 region has 15 residues. Germline CDR1 and CDR2: WSHSY and SAAADI. Trimming stripped 7 bases from V and 0 bases from J, with 14 bases between. CDR3 coding DNA: TGCGCCAGCACCGGACTCGGGGAAAGCACAGATACGCAGTATTTT. Amino acid sequence: CASTGLGESTDTQYF.

The chain employs TRBV7-8 and TRBJ2-7; 7 bases are shared with TRBD2. This CDR3 has 14 amino acids. CDR1 SGHVS and CDR2 FQNEAQ come from the germline V gene. Trimming at V came to 4 bases and at J to 1 base, leaving 4 bases not matched to a gene. CDR3 DNA sequence: TGTGCCAGCAGCTCCCGACTAGCTTCCTACGAGCAGTACTTC. Protein sequence: CASSSRLASYEQYF.

This chain uses TRBV27 with TRBJ2-3; maybe TRBD2 (7 bases). The CDR3 totals 16 residues. Deletions cut 3 bases from V and 2 bases from J, with 15 bases between. Germline lookup yields CDR1 MNHEY and CDR2 SMNVEV (reference sequence). This chain's CDR3 is CASSLGAGVPTDTQYF. The CDR3 nucleotides are TGTGCCAGCAGTTTGGGGGCGGGGGTCCCCACAGATACGCAGTATTTT.

The chain joins TRBV30 to TRBJ2-3, with 8 bases identical to TRBD2. J lost 6 bases, V lost 4 bases, and 12 bases had no gene match. The CDR3 covers 15 residues. Germline V CDR1 and CDR2: GTSNPN, SVGIG (reference sequence). For the CDR3, the DNA is TGTGCCTGGACTCAACTAGCGGCCCACAGGGATACGCAGTATTTT. As protein: CAWTQLAAHRDTQYF.

This clone was detected once. V is TRBV7-8 and J is TRBJ1-2; D is possibly TRBD1 (5 bases). Germline V gives CDR1 SGHVS, CDR2 FQNEAQ. Trimming removed 5 bases from V and 8 bases from J, with 18 bases in between. This CDR3 region has 14 residues. CDR3 residues: CASSGDSPTVGYTF. In DNA form, the CDR3 reads TGTGCCAGCAGCGGTGACAGCCCGACGGTCGGCTACACCTTC.

The chain has TRBV29-1 and TRBJ2-7; TRBD1 might be the D (6 bases). This CDR3 has 14 amino acids. The V and J ends lost 5 bases and 3 bases respectively, with 17 bases between them. CDR1 and CDR2 (germline): SQVTM, ANQGSEA. CDR3 DNA: TGCAGCGTTTTCCTCCGGGACACCAACTACGAGCAGTACTTC. Translated: CSVFLRDTNYEQYF.

V and J are TRBV25-1 and TRBJ1-1, with a weak D call TRBD1 (5 bases). V dropped 2 bases and J dropped 3 bases, with 13 bases sitting between them. From germline, CDR1 is MGHDK and CDR2 SYGVNS. This CDR3 region has 15 residues. In nucleotides, the CDR3 is TGTGCCAGCAGTGAAGTTAGGGGCGTGGACACTGAAGCTTTCTTT. Translating gives CASSEVRGVDTEAFF.

The chain joins TRBV7-9 to TRBJ2-7; 8 bases line up with TRBD1. With 4 bases clipped from V and 2 bases from J, the junction kept 4 bases outside the gene matches. Germline lookup yields CDR1 SEHNR and CDR2 FQNEAQ (reference sequence). The CDR3 has 14 residues. DNA for the CDR3: TGTGCCAGCAGCTCAGGGACAGGTACCTACGAGCAGTACTTC. Its translation: CASSSGTGTYEQYF.

The rearrangement uses TRBV30 and TRBJ2-1; 7 nucleotides line up with TRBD1. Germline V gene lookup returns CDR1 GTSNPN and CDR2 SVGIG (reference sequence). The CDR3 totals 15 residues. With V trimmed by 2 bases and J by 3 bases, 7 bases remained unmatched. The CDR3, as DNA: TGTGCCTGGAGTATAGGGACAGAAAACTACAATGAGCAGTTCTTC. This gives the protein CAWSIGTENYNEQFF.

This sequence joins TRBV6-4 and TRBJ2-1, with no clear D. V dropped 4 bases and J dropped 2 bases, with 9 bases sitting between them. Germline V lookup: CDR1 MRHNA, CDR2 SNTAGT. CDR3 length: 14 amino acids. The CDR3 sequence is CASSADFTYNEQFF. For the CDR3, the DNA is TGTGCCAGCAGTGCCGACTTTACCTACAATGAGCAGTTCTTC.

The chain recombines TRBV5-1 with TRBJ2-7, with TRBD1 as a possible D gene (6 bases). CDR1 and CDR2 from the germline V gene are SGHRS and YFSETQ. The CDR3 is 15 amino acids. The V and J ends lost 4 bases and 0 bases respectively, with 14 bases between them. CDR3 in DNA: TGCGCCAGCAGCCCCGGTCCAGGGGCCTCCTACGAGCAGTACTTC. Amino acid sequence: CASSPGPGASYEQYF.

The chain has TRBV15 and TRBJ2-3; weak D call: TRBD1 (6 bases). Trimming took off 4 bases at V and 2 bases at J, with 13 bases between the two ends. This CDR3 region has 15 residues. Germline CDR1 and CDR2: LNHNV and YYDKDF (reference sequence). CDR3 loop: CATSTGVVATDTQYF. CDR3 in DNA: TGTGCCACCAGCACAGGGGTGGTGGCCACAGATACGCAGTATTTT.

The CDR3 protein is CASSLSLGRDTQYF. CDR3 coding DNA: TGTGCCAGCAGCTTAAGTTTAGGCCGAGATACGCAGTATTTT. The chain uses TRBV13 and TRBJ2-3; D not resolved. The CDR3 totals 14 residues. Germline CDR1 is PRHDT and CDR2 is FYEKMQ (reference sequence). Deletions cut 2 bases from V and 5 bases from J, with 11 bases between.

As regards this clone: A junction end diverges from the germline sequence, so it may reflect a read error. This specimen includes other DNA sequences encoding the same CDR3. The chain recombines TRBV30 with TRBJ2-1; 9 bases agree with TRBD2. Germline CDR1 reads GTSNPN; CDR2 reads SVGIG (reference sequence). The CDR3 covers 15 residues. CDR3 sequence reads: CAWSVPGGGAYEQFF. The CDR3 nucleotides read TGTGCCTGGAGTGTACCTGGCGGGGGGGCGTATGAGCAATTCTTC.

This clone was found once. CDR3 sequence: CASTWGPGSSYEQYF. CDR3 coding DNA: TGTGCCAGCACCTGGGGGCCTGGCAGCTCCTACGAGCAGTACTTC. The rearrangement links TRBV5-4 to TRBJ2-7; D is possibly TRBD1 (6 bases). The CDR3 extends over 15 amino acids. V was shortened by 6 bases and J by 0 bases, with 16 bases between the two germline ends. Per the germline V gene, CDR1 is SGHNT and CDR2 is YYREEE (reference sequence). Looking up the rest from reference TRBV5-4 and TRBJ2-7 gives the full variable domain: ETGVTQSPTHLIKTRGQQVTLRCSSQSGHNTVSWYQQALGQGPQFIFQYYREEENGRGNFPPRFSGLQFPNYSSELNVNALELDDSALYLCASTWGPGSSYEQYFGPGTRLTVT.

In its sample, this clone was seen once. This chain connects TRBV7-6 to TRBJ2-1; no clear D. This CDR3 region has 15 residues. Germline V gene lookup returns CDR1 SGHVS and CDR2 FNYEAQ. V dropped 7 bases and J dropped 2 bases, with 15 bases sitting between them. The CDR3, as DNA: TGTGCCAGCATAGGTGGCGGCGGACCCTACAATGAGCAGTTCTTC. This gives the protein CASIGGGGPYNEQFF.

The rearrangement uses TRBV7-9 and TRBJ2-2, with 7 bases matching TRBD1. Germline V gene data show CDR1 as SEHNR and CDR2 as FQNEAQ (reference sequence). This CDR3 comprises 13 residues. V was clipped by 4 bases and J by 6 bases; unmatched bases: 2. CDR3 protein: CASSSQGPGELFF. CDR3 in DNA: TGTGCCAGCAGCTCACAGGGGCCCGGGGAGCTGTTTTTT.

V is TRBV4-2 and J is TRBJ2-3; 8 nucleotides agree with TRBD1. CDR1 and CDR2 from the germline V gene are LGHNA and YNFKEQ. V lost 4 bases, J lost 2 bases, and 14 bases stayed unmatched. This CDR3 region has 18 residues. DNA for the CDR3: TGTGCCAGCAGCCCGCTAAACCGAGGGACAGGCATCACAGATACGCAGTATTTT. As protein: CASSPLNRGTGITDTQYF.

This chain connects TRBV19 to TRBJ2-7, with 9 bases fitting TRBD2. Germline V gives CDR1 LNHDA, CDR2 SQIVND (reference sequence). J was trimmed by 7 bases and V by 5 bases; bases with no gene match: 21. The CDR3 sequence is 18 residues long. The CDR3 DNA follows: TGTGCCAGTAGTCCCCGGGCTAGCGGGACATATCACCAGCGGGAGCAGTACTTC. Translation: CASSPRASGTYHQREQYF. The whole variable domain, remainder taken from reference TRBV19 and TRBJ2-7, is DGGITQSPKYLFRKEGQNVTLSCEQNLNHDAMYWYRQDPGQGLRLIYYSQIVNDFQKGDIAEGYSVSREKKESFPLTVTSAQKNPTAFYLCASSPRASGTYHQREQYFGPGTRLTVT.

The J gene is TRBJ1-2, the V gene TRBV27, with a weak D call TRBD1 (6 bases). The CDR3 runs to 15 residues. V lost 0 bases to trimming and J lost 7 bases, with 15 bases between them. Germline V gene lookup returns CDR1 MNHEY and CDR2 SMNVEV (reference sequence). The CDR3, as DNA: TGTGCCAGCAGTTTATCGAGGGCAGGGGAGGCTGGCTACACCTTC. Protein product: CASSLSRAGEAGYTF.

The chain couples TRBV5-1 to TRBJ1-1; D is perhaps TRBD1 (6 bases). Germline-derived CDR1 and CDR2 are SGHRS and YFSETQ. CDR3 length: 16 amino acids. The germline V and J ends were trimmed by 4 bases and 10 bases, with 26 bases remaining between them. This CDR3 is CASSKGSGGRPSGAFF. The CDR3 DNA is TGCGCCAGCAGCAAGGGGTCGGGGGGGCGCCCATCAGGAGCTTTCTTT.

The V gene is TRBV13, the J gene TRBJ2-7; no firm D call. CDR1 is PRHDT, CDR2 FYEKMQ, per germline (reference sequence). V was shortened by 2 bases and J by 3 bases, with 14 bases between the two germline ends. This CDR3 comprises 15 residues. DNA of the CDR3: TGTGCCAGCAGCTTATCGTACAGTGAGAGCTACGAGCAGTACTTC. Protein sequence: CASSLSYSESYEQYF.

This clone was seen only a few times. The rearrangement links TRBV5-1 to TRBJ2-7; D not resolved. CDR3 length: 15 amino acids. Trimming cost V 0 bases and J 0 bases, with 10 bases left between them. Germline CDR1 SGHRS, CDR2 YFSETQ. This CDR3 is CASSLVPESSYEQYF. CDR3 in DNA: TGCGCCAGCAGCTTGGTGCCAGAGAGCTCCTACGAGCAGTACTTC.

The chain has TRBV5-1 and TRBJ2-7, with D perhaps matching TRBD1 (6 bases). With 0 bases removed from V and 0 bases from J, the gap between germline ends came to 10 bases. The CDR3 sequence is 15 residues long. Per the germline V gene, CDR1 is SGHRS and CDR2 is YFSETQ. The CDR3 is CASSLGTESSYEQYF. For the CDR3, the DNA is TGCGCCAGCAGCTTGGGGACAGAGAGCTCCTACGAGCAGTACTTC.

This chain joins TRBV27 and TRBJ2-7, with 10 bases lining up with TRBD1. CDR3 length equals 13 residues. Germline trimming cut 5 bases from V and 2 bases from J; bases unmatched to any gene: 0. Germline CDR1 MNHEY, CDR2 SMNVEV (reference sequence). The CDR3 nucleotides are TGTGCCAGCAGTGGACAGGGGGCCTACGAGCAGTACTTC. It specifies CASSGQGAYEQYF.